This T cell receptor beta chain was identified in a study of blood T cell repertoires in COVID-19. Study as a whole: The United States, Italy and Spain were the sources of the acute and convalescent COVID-19 samples. PBMCs, B-cell-depleted T cells, or T cells were the source of the cDNA or gDNA that made up the material.

CDR3 length: 13 amino acids. The V gene lost 2 bases and the J gene lost 7 bases, with 9 bases spanning the gap. Germline-derived CDR1 and CDR2 are KGHSH and LQKENI. Per the study methods: Cell counts per sample came from amplifying reference gene primers. Measured with immunoSEQ multiplex PCR; TCRdb has only the in-frame clones, and not every one. V and J calls and clone size are given by that table; D and trimming were obtained from the DNA. The sample holds 45,000 to 55,000 clones; 80% to 90% are singletons and the top ten take roughly 2.2%. This chain connects TRBV18 to TRBJ1-5, with a weak D call TRBD1 (6 bases). This receptor was obtained from a human donor in a cohort sampled during active COVID-19. Sequences were obtained from peripheral blood. CDR3 nucleotides: TGTGCCAGCTCACCAGGGGGCAGCCAGCCCCAGCATTTT. Its translation: CASSPGGSQPQHF.